These 16 T cell receptor beta chains share one sample of origin, sequenced in a study of T-cell memory formation after mild COVID-19 (dated by TCRdb to the early 2020s). Library creation used 5' RACE. TCRdb records Illumina NovaSeq 6000 as the sequencer. TCRdb reprocessed the public reads (quality trimming at Q25 with fastp, clone calling with MiXCR) and kept in-frame beta chains. All rows with the same CDR3 protein become a single entry with the most common DNA and genes. This sample is represented by under 550,000 distinct CDR3 sequences; around a sixth of them were singletons. About 12% of the sample lies in the top ten. Sequences were obtained from PBMCs or a T cell subset sorted from them (not recorded which). Receptor source: an adult woman who had mild COVID-19 (a few samples of this study predate the infection). The sample titles of this study are shuffled in the database, so cell type and time point are left out; the donor was told from shared clones.

This clonotype has a count of ten or more. The V call is TRBV18, the J call TRBJ2-5; D gene ambiguous. The CDR3 covers 13 residues. Looked up from germline, CDR1 is KGHSH and CDR2 is LQKENI. The V end lost 0 bases, the J end lost 2 bases, and 4 bases lay between the germline ends. CDR3 DNA: TGTGCCAGCTCACCACCGGGTCAAGAGACCCAGTACTTC. It translates to CASSPPGQETQYF.

This clonotype appeared many times. This chain uses TRBV7-8 with TRBJ2-5; D perhaps matches TRBD2 (6 bases). This CDR3 is built from 17 residues. CDR1 SGHVS and CDR2 FQNEAQ come from the germline V gene. V lost 1 base and J lost 0, with 15 bases in between. CDR3 nucleotide sequence: TGTGCCAGCAGCTTAGGACCTTTTAGCGGCTACCAAGAGACCCAGTACTTC. Protein: CASSLGPFSGYQETQYF.

The chain recombines TRBV6-2 or TRBV6-3 with TRBJ1-1, with TRBD1 as a possible D gene (5 bases). This CDR3 contains 14 residues. V was clipped by 4 bases and J by 1 base, with 10 bases between them. Germline-derived CDR1 and CDR2 are MNHEY and SVGEGT. CDR3 sequence (DNA): TGTGCCAGCAGTTTCATACAGGAGAACACTGAAGCTTTCTTT. It codes for CASSFIQENTEAFF.

The gene calls are TRBV6-2 or TRBV6-3 and TRBJ1-1; maybe TRBD1 (6 bases). Germline V gives CDR1 MNHEY, CDR2 SVGEGT. The CDR3 length is 15 residues. The V gene lost 2 bases and the J gene lost 4 bases, with 14 bases spanning the gap. The CDR3 DNA follows: TGTGCCAGCAGTTACCGCCTCGACAGGTGCACTGAAGCTTTCTTT. Translation: CASSYRLDRCTEAFF.

This clonotype was recorded a few times. The chain links TRBV15 to TRBJ2-7; perhaps TRBD1 as D (6 bases). Germline values: CDR1 LNHNV, CDR2 YYDKDF (reference sequence). The germline V and J ends were trimmed by 0 bases and 6 bases, with 12 bases remaining between them. The CDR3 is 14 residues long. The DNA of the CDR3 is TGTGCCACCAGCAGAGATCTGGGGGCCCGCGAGCAGTACTTC. Translation: CATSRDLGAREQYF. Full variable domain (outside the CDR3, taken from reference TRBV15 and TRBJ2-7): DAMVIQNPRYQVTQFGKPVTLSCSQTLNHNVMYWYQQKSSQAPKLLFHYYDKDFNNEADTPDNFQSRRPNTSFCFLDIRSPGLGDTAMYLCATSRDLGAREQYFGPGTRLTVT.

This chain connects TRBV7-3 to TRBJ2-5; weak D call: TRBD2 (7 bases). There are 15 residues in the CDR3. V gave up 1 base and J gave up 4 bases, with 13 bases separating them. Per germline, CDR1 SGHTA and CDR2 FQGTGA. The CDR3, as DNA: TGTGCCAGCAGCTTAATAGGGGGGGGATTAGAGACCCAGTACTTC. The encoded protein is CASSLIGGGLETQYF.

CDR3 DNA sequence: TGTGCCAGCAGCGTAGGAGGGATCAGAGAGACCCAGTACTTC. Residues: CASSVGGIRETQYF. This chain links TRBV7-2 with TRBJ2-5; TRBD2 is a possible D gene (6 bases). V was pared by 5 bases and J by 4 bases, with 14 bases between. The V gene's germline CDR1 is SGHTA and CDR2 FQGNSA. The CDR3 consists of 14 residues.

This clonotype was seen only once. V usage is TRBV30 and J usage is TRBJ1-1; TRBD1 aligns across 7 bases. Per the germline V gene, CDR1 is GTSNPN and CDR2 is SVGIG (reference sequence). This CDR3 comprises 13 residues. V lost 3 bases and J lost 7; bases outside the gene matches: 8. CDR3 residues: CAWRLQGYGEAFF. As DNA, the CDR3 is TGTGCCTGGAGACTACAGGGGTACGGTGAAGCTTTCTTT. Looking up the rest from reference TRBV30 and TRBJ1-1 gives the full variable domain: SQTIHQWPATLVQPVGSPLSLECTVEGTSNPNLYWYRQAAGRGLQLLFYSVGIGQISSEVPQNLSASRPQDRQFILSSKKLLLSDSGFYLCAWRLQGYGEAFFGQGTRLTVV.

This clonotype showed up just a few times. This rearrangement joins TRBV28 to TRBJ2-7; D unclear. Germline V lookup: CDR1 MDHEN, CDR2 SYDVKM. The germline V and J ends were trimmed by 4 bases and 7 bases, with 11 bases remaining between them. There are 12 residues in the CDR3. The CDR3: CASSYGSGEQYF. The CDR3 region has the DNA TGTGCCAGCAGTTACGGCTCTGGGGAGCAGTACTTC.

The chain uses TRBV7-9 and TRBJ2-3; 7 bases fit TRBD1. Germline trimming cut 4 bases from V and 2 bases from J; bases unmatched to any gene: 9. Germline V gene data show CDR1 as SEHNR and CDR2 as FQNEAQ (reference sequence). CDR3 size: 16 residues. CDR3 in DNA: TGTGCCAGCAGCTCGAACCTGGGACAGAACACAGATACGCAGTATTTT. It encodes CASSSNLGQNTDTQYF.

V and J are TRBV20-1 and TRBJ1-2, with 10 bases aligning to TRBD1. The CDR3 runs to 15 residues. Germline values: CDR1 DFQATT, CDR2 SNEGSKA (reference sequence). The trim removed 1 base at V and 5 bases at J, leaving 7 bases unmatched. CDR3 residues: CSARAGQGYGYGYTF. CDR3 DNA sequence: TGCAGTGCTAGAGCGGGACAGGGGTATGGTTATGGCTACACCTTC.

The chain couples TRBV7-8 to TRBJ1-6; D is ambiguous. The V gene's germline CDR1 is SGHVS and CDR2 FQNEAQ. The CDR3 length is 13 residues. V was trimmed by 3 bases and J by 6 bases, leaving 6 bases between them. In DNA form, the CDR3 reads TGTGCCAGCAGCTTGGGCGTTAATTCACCCCTCCACTTT. Protein product: CASSLGVNSPLHF.

The chain has TRBV12-3 or TRBV12-4 and TRBJ2-1, with D hard to call. The CDR3 has 14 residues. The V end was cut by 6 bases, the J end by 3 bases, with 12 bases between. CDR3 DNA: TGTGCCAGCAGGCCGAGCTTCGTCTACAATGAGCAGTTCTTC. The encoded protein is CASRPSFVYNEQFF.

This clonotype was found a few times. As DNA, the CDR3 is TGCAGTGCTCCCCTTAGGTTAGCGGGGCAACAAGAGACCCAGTACTTC. Translating gives CSAPLRLAGQQETQYF. The chain carries TRBV20-1 and TRBJ2-5; 8 bases agree with TRBD2. The CDR3 totals 16 residues. V gave up 5 bases and J gave up 2 bases; unmatched junction bases: 13. Germline V gene lookup returns CDR1 DFQATT and CDR2 SNEGSKA (reference sequence).

V and J are TRBV20-1 and TRBJ2-5; 9 positions agree with TRBD2. The J segment lost 5 bases and the V segment lost 6 bases, leaving 13 bases of the junction unmatched. The germline CDR1 and CDR2 sequences are DFQATT and SNEGSKA (reference sequence). The CDR3 runs to 15 residues. The CDR3, as DNA: TGCAGTGCCCTCGACCCAGCGGGGGGTGAGGAGACCCAGTACTTC. It encodes CSALDPAGGEETQYF.

The sample holds a few counts of this clonotype. The rearrangement joins TRBV9 to TRBJ2-3; TRBD1 aligns across 10 bases. The CDR3 is made up of 16 amino acids. From germline, CDR1 is SGDLS and CDR2 YYNGEE. Germline trimming cut 0 bases from V and 1 base from J; bases unmatched to any gene: 2. CDR3 amino acids: CASSVGQGARTDTQYF. In DNA, the CDR3 is TGTGCCAGCAGCGTAGGACAGGGGGCGCGCACAGATACGCAGTATTTT.